This T cell receptor beta chain was captured by sequencing in a study of CD8 T cells in Susac syndrome. Random hexamers were used to reverse transcribe an amount of roughly 0.45 to 1 ug RNA. Each CDR3 protein is one row after TCRdb ran MiXCR on the immunoSEQ multiplex PCR reads. The sample includes 330,000 or so distinct CDR3 sequences, roughly 85% of them seen just once. This CDR3 region has 15 residues. Germline V gene data show CDR1 as LGHNA and CDR2 as YSLEER. V gave up 0 bases and J gave up 5 bases; unmatched junction bases: 4. This receptor was obtained from a human donor with multiple sclerosis. What was sequenced was CD8+ T cells from PBMCs. V usage is TRBV4-3 and J usage is TRBJ2-7; 10 bases fit TRBD2. The CDR3 reads CASSQDPTSGDEQYF. The CDR3 DNA is TGCGCCAGCAGCCAAGATCCTACTAGCGGGGACGAGCAGTACTTC.